Listed below are T cell receptor beta chains from one sample, sequenced in a study of shared clonotypes between healthy human individuals. Only in-frame clones appear in the TCRdb table, and some are missing; sequencing was by immunoSEQ multiplex PCR. Of approximately 350,000 clones listed, over 65% are singletons. The sequenced material came from memory CD4+ T cells sorted from blood. Receptors originate from a young man in good health. CDR3s include the opening cysteine and the closing phenylalanine or tryptophan. D genes are given only for firm matches. Rows give clone size only sometimes, using once, few, many, or a class for an expanded clone.

j_gene	abundance	len	d_gene	v_gene	CDR3nt	CDR3aa
TRBJ1-5	.	14	.	TRBV15	TGTGCCACCAGCAGAATAGGGAAAGATCAGCCCCAGCATTTT	CATSRIGKDQPQHF
TRBJ1-1	many	14	.	TRBV13	TGTGCCAGCAGTTACTGGGGGGGAGGCACTGAAGCTTTCTTT	CASSYWGGGTEAFF
TRBJ2-5	.	15	TRBD2	TRBV5-8	TGTGCCAGCAGTAAGGGACTAGCGGGACAAGAGACCCAGTACTTC	CASSKGLAGQETQYF
TRBJ2-1	.	16	.	TRBV2	TGTGCCAGCGGGGTGGCTGTCTTGGGAGGCCACAATGAGCAGTTCTTC	CASGVAVLGGHNEQFF
TRBJ1-2	.	14	TRBD1	TRBV7-9	TGTGCCAGCAGCTTCACAGGGGCCGCGGGAGGCTACACCTTC	CASSFTGAAGGYTF
TRBJ2-7	.	18	.	TRBV9	TGTGCCAGCAGCCTCAAACCAACCCGGGCAGGGGTGGTGAACGAGCAGTACTTC	CASSLKPTRAGVVNEQYF
TRBJ1-1	.	13	.	TRBV9	TGTGCCAGCAGCGTAGACAGGGTCACTGAAGCTTTCTTT	CASSVDRVTEAFF
TRBJ2-3	.	15	TRBD2	TRBV10-2	TGCGCCAGCAGTGGACTAGCGGGAGGTGCAGATACGCAGTATTTT	CASSGLAGGADTQYF
TRBJ2-7	.	13	.	TRBV14	TGTGCCAGCAGCTCGGGCTGGGCCTACGAGCAGTACTTC	CASSSGWAYEQYF
TRBJ2-7	.	14	.	TRBV5-4	TGTGCCAGCAGCTTGAAGGGGGTCGAGAACGAGCAGTACTTC	CASSLKGVENEQYF
TRBJ2-5	.	17	TRBD2	TRBV7-6	TGTGCCAGCAGCCACGGACTAGCGGGAGGGCCCCAAGAGACCCAGTACTTC	CASSHGLAGGPQETQYF
TRBJ2-7	few	15	TRBD2	TRBV28	TGTGCCAGCAGTCCTCCGGGCGGGAGTTTTTACGAGCAGTACTTC	CASSPPGGSFYEQYF
TRBJ2-5	.	14	.	TRBV6-1	TGTGCCAGCACCACAGGCCAACCACAAGAGACCCAGTACTTC	CASTTGQPQETQYF
TRBJ2-7	few	15	TRBD2	TRBV7-8	TGTGCCAGCAGGCCACCCGGGACTAATAACTACGAGCAGTACTTC	CASRPPGTNNYEQYF
TRBJ1-4	.	17	.	TRBV6-1	TGTGCCAGCAGTGAAGGGGTTTTCGTAGCAACTAATGAAAAACTGTTTTTT	CASSEGVFVATNEKLFF
TRBJ2-1	.	18	.	TRBV19	TGTGCCAGTAGTAAACGCCCGGGGGCGGGAAGCTCCTACAATGAGCAGTTCTTC	CASSKRPGAGSSYNEQFF
TRBJ2-7	.	17	TRBD2	TRBV7-2	TGTGCCAGCAGCCTCGCTAATACGGGAGGTTTTCCCTACGAGCAGTACTTC	CASSLANTGGFPYEQYF
TRBJ2-7	.	13	.	TRBV29-1	TGCAGCGTCCTGGTATCTAGCTCCTACGAGCAGTACTTC	CSVLVSSSYEQYF
TRBJ1-1	few	14	.	TRBV18	TGTGCCAGCTCACCACTTGGGGGGACCACTGAAGCTTTCTTT	CASSPLGGTTEAFF
TRBJ2-1	.	13	.	TRBV5-6	TGTGCCAGCAGCTTGGCCTGGGGCAATGAGCAGTTCTTC	CASSLAWGNEQFF
TRBJ1-1	.	15	.	TRBV18	TGTGCCAGCTCACCACTCGGACTCAAAGGCACTGAAGCTTTCTTT	CASSPLGLKGTEAFF
TRBJ2-2	.	15	.	TRBV29-1	TGCAGCGTAGGACTTTCGAATTTGAACACCGGGGAGCTGTTTTTT	CSVGLSNLNTGELFF
TRBJ2-3	few	14	TRBD1	TRBV10-1	TGCGCCAGCAGTCTGGGACAGCGCACAGATACGCAGTATTTT	CASSLGQRTDTQYF
TRBJ2-1	.	16	TRBD2	TRBV5-4	TGTGCCAGCAGCAGGGGACTAGCGGGAGTCGACAATGAGCAGTTCTTC	CASSRGLAGVDNEQFF
TRBJ2-2	.	16	.	TRBV4-3	TGCGCCAGCAGCCAAGTTGTCGGTGGGATCACCGGGGAGCTGTTTTTT	CASSQVVGGITGELFF
TRBJ2-1	.	17	.	TRBV18	TGTGCCAGCTCACCACCGTCGAGCGGGATGCGACAGGATGAGCAGTTCTTC	CASSPPSSGMRQDEQFF
TRBJ2-7	.	16	TRBD1	TRBV10-3	TGTGCCATCAGTGAAGGGGACAGGGGGCTCCGCTACGAGCAGTACTTC	CAISEGDRGLRYEQYF
TRBJ2-6	few	14	TRBD1	TRBV2	TGTGCCAGCGCACAGGGGTTCGGGGCCAACGTCCTGACTTTC	CASAQGFGANVLTF
TRBJ2-1	once	11	.	TRBV6-6	TGTGCCAGCAGTCCCCGCAATGAGCAGTTCTTC	CASSPRNEQFF
TRBJ1-1	.	13	.	TRBV6-5	TGTGCCAGCAGTTACTCAAGGGAAACTGAAGCTTTCTTT	CASSYSRETEAFF
TRBJ1-1	.	14	.	TRBV14	TGTGCCAGCAGCCAAGGTGGCAGGGGCGCTGAAGCTTTCTTT	CASSQGGRGAEAFF
TRBJ1-1	.	17	TRBD1	TRBV11-2	TGTGCCAGCAGCGGCGGGACAGGGATCCGAATGAACACTGAAGCTTTCTTT	CASSGGTGIRMNTEAFF
TRBJ2-3	.	16	.	TRBV9	TGTGCCAGCAGCGTAGTATCGGCCAGGCACACAGATACGCAGTATTTT	CASSVVSARHTDTQYF